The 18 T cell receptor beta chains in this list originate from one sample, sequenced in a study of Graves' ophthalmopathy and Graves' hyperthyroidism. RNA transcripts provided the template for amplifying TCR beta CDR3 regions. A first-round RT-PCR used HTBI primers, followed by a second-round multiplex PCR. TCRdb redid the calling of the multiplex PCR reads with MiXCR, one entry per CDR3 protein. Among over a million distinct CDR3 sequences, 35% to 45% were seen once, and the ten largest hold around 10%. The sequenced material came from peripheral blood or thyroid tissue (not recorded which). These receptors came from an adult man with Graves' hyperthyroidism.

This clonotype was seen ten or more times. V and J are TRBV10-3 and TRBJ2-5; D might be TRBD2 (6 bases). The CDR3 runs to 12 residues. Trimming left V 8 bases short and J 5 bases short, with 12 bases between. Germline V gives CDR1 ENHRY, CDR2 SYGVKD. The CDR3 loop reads CAIRTSSETQYF. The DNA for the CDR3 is TGTGCCATCCGCACTAGCTCTGAGACCCAGTACTTC.

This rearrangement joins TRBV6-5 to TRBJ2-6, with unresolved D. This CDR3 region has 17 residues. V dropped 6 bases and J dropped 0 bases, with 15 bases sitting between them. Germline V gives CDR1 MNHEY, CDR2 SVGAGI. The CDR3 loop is CASRPFGLGSGANVLTF. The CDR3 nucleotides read TGTGCCAGCAGACCGTTCGGCCTGGGCTCTGGGGCCAACGTCCTGACTTTC.

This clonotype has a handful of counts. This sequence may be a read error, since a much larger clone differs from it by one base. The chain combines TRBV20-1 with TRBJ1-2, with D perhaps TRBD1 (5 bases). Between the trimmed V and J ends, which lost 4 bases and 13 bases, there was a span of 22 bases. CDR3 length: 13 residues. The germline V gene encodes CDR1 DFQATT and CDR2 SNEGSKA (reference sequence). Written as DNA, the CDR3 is TGCAGTGCTACGACAAGGAATATTCATGGGGGCACCTTC. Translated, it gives CSATTRNIHGGTF.

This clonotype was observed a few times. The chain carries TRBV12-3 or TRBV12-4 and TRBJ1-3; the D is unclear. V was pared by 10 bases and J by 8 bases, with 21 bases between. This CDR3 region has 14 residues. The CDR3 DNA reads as TGTGCCACCGGACCGGAACGGAGCGGAGACACCATATATTTT. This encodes CATGPERSGDTIYF.

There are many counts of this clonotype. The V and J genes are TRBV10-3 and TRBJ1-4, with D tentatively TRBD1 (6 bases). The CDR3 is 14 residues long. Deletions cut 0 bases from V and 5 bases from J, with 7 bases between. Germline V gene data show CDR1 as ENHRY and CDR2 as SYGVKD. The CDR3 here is CAISESGQNEKLFF. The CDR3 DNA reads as TGTGCCATCAGTGAGTCTGGACAGAATGAAAAACTGTTTTTT.

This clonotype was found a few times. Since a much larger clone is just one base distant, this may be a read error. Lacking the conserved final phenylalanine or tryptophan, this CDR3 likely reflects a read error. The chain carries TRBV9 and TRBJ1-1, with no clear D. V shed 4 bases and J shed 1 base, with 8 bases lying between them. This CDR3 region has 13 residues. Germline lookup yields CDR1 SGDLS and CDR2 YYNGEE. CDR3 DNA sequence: TGTGCCAGCAGCTCGGAATCGAACACTGAAGCTTTCTCT. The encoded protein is CASSSESNTEAFS.

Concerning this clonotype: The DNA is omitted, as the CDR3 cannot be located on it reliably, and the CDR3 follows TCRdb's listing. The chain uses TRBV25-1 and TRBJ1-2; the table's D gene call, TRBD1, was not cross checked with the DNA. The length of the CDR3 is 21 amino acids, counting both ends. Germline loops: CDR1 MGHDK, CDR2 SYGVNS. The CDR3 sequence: CASSFYICSARRDSTNYGYTF.

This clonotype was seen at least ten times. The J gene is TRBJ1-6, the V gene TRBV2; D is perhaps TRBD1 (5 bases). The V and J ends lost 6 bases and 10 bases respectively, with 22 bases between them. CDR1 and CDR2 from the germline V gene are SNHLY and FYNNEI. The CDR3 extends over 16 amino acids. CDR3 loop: CASRLPAWGKRSPLHF. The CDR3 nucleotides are TGTGCCAGCAGGCTCCCTGCTTGGGGGAAACGATCACCCCTCCACTTT. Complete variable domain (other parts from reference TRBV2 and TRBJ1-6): EPEVTQTPSHQVTQMGQEVILRCVPISNHLYFYWYRQILGQKVEFLVSFYNNEISEKSEIFDDQFSVERPDGSNFTLKIRSTKLEDSAMYFCASRLPAWGKRSPLHFGNGTRLTVT.

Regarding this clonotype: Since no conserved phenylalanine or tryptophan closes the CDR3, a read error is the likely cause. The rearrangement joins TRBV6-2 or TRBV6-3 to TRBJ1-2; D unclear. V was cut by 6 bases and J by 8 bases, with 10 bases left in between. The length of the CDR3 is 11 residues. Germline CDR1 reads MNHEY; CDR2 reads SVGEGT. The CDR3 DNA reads TGTGCCAGCAGCCTAGGTGGGGGCTACACCCTC. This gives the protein CASSLGGGYTL.

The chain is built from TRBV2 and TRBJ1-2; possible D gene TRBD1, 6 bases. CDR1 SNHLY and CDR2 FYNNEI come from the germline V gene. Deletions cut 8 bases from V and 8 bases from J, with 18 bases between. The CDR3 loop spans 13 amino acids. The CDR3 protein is CASDPGEVKGYTF. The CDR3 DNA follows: TGTGCCAGCGACCCAGGGGAAGTTAAGGGCTACACCTTC.

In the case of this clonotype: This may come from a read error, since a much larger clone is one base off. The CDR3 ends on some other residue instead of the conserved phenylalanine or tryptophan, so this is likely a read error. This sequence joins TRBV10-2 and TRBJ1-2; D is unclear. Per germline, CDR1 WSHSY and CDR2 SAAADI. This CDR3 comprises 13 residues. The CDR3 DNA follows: TGTGCCAGCAGCGGCAGGAGAGACTATGGCTACACCTTA. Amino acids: CASSGRRDYGYTL.

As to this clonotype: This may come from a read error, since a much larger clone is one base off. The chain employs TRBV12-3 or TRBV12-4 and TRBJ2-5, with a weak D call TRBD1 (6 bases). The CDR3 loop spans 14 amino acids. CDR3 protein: CASRHRDGEESQYF. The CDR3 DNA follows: TGTGCCAGCAGGCACAGGGATGGGGAAGAGTCCCAGTACTTC.

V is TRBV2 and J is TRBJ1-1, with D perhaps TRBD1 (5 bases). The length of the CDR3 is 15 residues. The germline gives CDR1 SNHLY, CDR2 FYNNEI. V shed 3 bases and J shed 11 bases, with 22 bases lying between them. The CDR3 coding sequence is TGTGCCAGCAGTGAGGGGCAGGGTAGAAGTTTGGAGGCTTTCTTT. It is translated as CASSEGQGRSLEAFF.

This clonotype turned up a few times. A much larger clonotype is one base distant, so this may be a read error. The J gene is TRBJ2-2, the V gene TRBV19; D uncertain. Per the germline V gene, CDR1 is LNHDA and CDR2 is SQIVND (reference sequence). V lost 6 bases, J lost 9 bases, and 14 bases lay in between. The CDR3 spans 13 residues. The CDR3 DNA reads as TGTGCCAGTAGCACCACCGAGGCCAGGGAGCTGTTTTTT. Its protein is CASSTTEARELFF.

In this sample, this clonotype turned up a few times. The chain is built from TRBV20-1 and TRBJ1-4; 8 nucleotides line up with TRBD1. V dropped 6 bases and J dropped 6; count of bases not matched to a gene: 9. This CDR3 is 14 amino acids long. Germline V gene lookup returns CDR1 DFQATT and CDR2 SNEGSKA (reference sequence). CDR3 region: CSALIQGAHEKLFF. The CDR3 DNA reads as TGCAGTGCCCTTATTCAGGGGGCCCATGAAAAACTGTTTTTT.

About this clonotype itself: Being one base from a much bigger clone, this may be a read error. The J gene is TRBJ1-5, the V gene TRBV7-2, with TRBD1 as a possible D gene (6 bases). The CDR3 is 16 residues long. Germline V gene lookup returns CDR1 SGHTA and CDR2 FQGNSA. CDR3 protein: CASSLGGRGKNQPHHF. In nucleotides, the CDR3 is TGTGCCAGCAGCTTAGGTGGCAGGGGTAAAAATCAGCCCCATCATTTT.

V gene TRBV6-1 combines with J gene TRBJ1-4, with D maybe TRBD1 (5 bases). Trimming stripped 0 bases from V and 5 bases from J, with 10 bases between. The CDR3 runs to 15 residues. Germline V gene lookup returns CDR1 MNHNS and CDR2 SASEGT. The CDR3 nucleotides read TGTGCCAGCAGTGAAGCCCGGGGCGTGAATGAAAAACTGTTTTTT. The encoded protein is CASSEARGVNEKLFF.

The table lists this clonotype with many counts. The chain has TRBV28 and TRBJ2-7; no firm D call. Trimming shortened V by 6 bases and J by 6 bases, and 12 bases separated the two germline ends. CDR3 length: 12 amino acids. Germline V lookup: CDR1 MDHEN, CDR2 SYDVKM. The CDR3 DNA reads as TGTGCCAGCAGCCTACAGACTCCCGAGCAGTACTTC. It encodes CASSLQTPEQYF.